These T cell receptor beta chains were read from a single sample in a study of blood T cell repertoires in COVID-19. Clones were read by immunoSEQ multiplex PCR, and TCRdb kept only the in-frame ones, dropping some. The table lists some 330,000 clones, 88% of them singletons, with about 5% in the top ten. The specimen sequenced was PBMCs or T cells enriched from blood (not recorded which). These receptors came from a man aged 25 to 45 who had recovered from COVID-19. Both conserved end residues are part of each CDR3. A D gene is named only where the DNA matches it firmly. Only some rows state a clone size, as once, few, many or a class for expanded clones.

d_call | j_call | v_call | clone_size | cdr3_nt | cdr3_aa
NA | TRBJ1-3 | TRBV27 | NA | TGTGCCAGCAGTCCGACGGGATCCGGAAACACCATATATTTT | CASSPTGSGNTIYF
NA | TRBJ1-1 | TRBV7-8 | NA | TGTGCCAGCAGCTTAGAGGCGGCGAGGAACACTGAAGCTTTCTTT | CASSLEAARNTEAFF
TRBD1 | TRBJ2-2 | TRBV5-4 | NA | TGTGCCAGCAGCCTAGGGACAGTGAACACCGGGGAGCTGTTTTTT | CASSLGTVNTGELFF
TRBD2 | TRBJ2-3 | TRBV9 | once | TGTGCCAGCAGCGTAGGTTGGCGGGGGGGCAGCGCAGATACGCAGTATTTT | CASSVGWRGGSADTQYF
TRBD1 | TRBJ2-3 | TRBV12-5 | NA | TGTGCTAGTGGTTTGGGACAGGGGGGGGATACGCAGTATTTT | CASGLGQGGDTQYF
NA | TRBJ1-2 | TRBV27 | NA | TGTGCCAGCAGTTTAAGCGGAACTGATAACTATGGCTACACCTTC | CASSLSGTDNYGYTF
TRBD1 | TRBJ1-4 | TRBV7-8 | NA | TGTGCCAGCAGCTACAGGGGGCTGGCTAATGAAAAACTGTTTTTT | CASSYRGLANEKLFF
NA | TRBJ1-5 | TRBV15 | NA | TGTGCCACCAGCAGAGAACAGGTGTTTAATCAGCCCCAGCATTTT | CATSREQVFNQPQHF
NA | TRBJ1-6 | TRBV27 | NA | TGTGCCAGCAGGGGAGTGAGGAATTCACCCCTCCACTTT | CASRGVRNSPLHF
NA | TRBJ1-1 | TRBV7-9 | once | TGTGCCAGCAGCCCCAGTGGCAGGGAAGCTTTCTTT | CASSPSGREAFF
TRBD1 | TRBJ1-1 | TRBV11-2 | NA | TGTGCCAGCAGCTTATTCTTGGGACAGGGGGCGATGAACACTGAAGCTTTCTTT | CASSLFLGQGAMNTEAFF
TRBD1 | TRBJ2-5 | TRBV5-1 | NA | TGCGCCAGCAGCTTTGAGGGGGCAGGGACCCAGTACTTC | CASSFEGAGTQYF
NA | TRBJ2-1 | TRBV7-9 | NA | TGTGCCAGCAGCCCGCGACAGGTCAATGAGCAGTTCTTC | CASSPRQVNEQFF
TRBD1 | TRBJ1-5 | TRBV19 | once | TGTGCCAGTAGTAAGGGACAGGTCTATAATCAGCCCCAGCATTTT | CASSKGQVYNQPQHF
NA | TRBJ1-5 | TRBV15 | NA | TGTGCCACCAGCAGCAGAGCTGAATCAGGGCCCCAGCATTTT | CATSSRAESGPQHF
TRBD1 | TRBJ1-3 | TRBV11-2 | NA | TGTGCCAGCAGCTTAACAGGGGACTTTGGAAACACCATATATTTT | CASSLTGDFGNTIYF
NA | TRBJ2-1 | TRBV4-2 | NA | TGTGCCAGCAGCCAAGTTTCCCCACGGAACGGCGGGCAGTTCTTC | CASSQVSPRNGGQFF
NA | TRBJ1-2 | TRBV28 | NA | TGTGCCAGCTCGATGGGGCAAAATAACTATGGCTACACCTTC | CASSMGQNNYGYTF
TRBD1 | TRBJ1-2 | TRBV19 | NA | TGTGCCAGTAGAGTGAACAGGGGGCTCTATGGCTACACCTTC | CASRVNRGLYGYTF
TRBD2 | TRBJ2-2 | TRBV29-1 | NA | TGCAGCGTCCGACGGACTAGCGGGGCCGGGGAGCTGTTTTTT | CSVRRTSGAGELFF
NA | TRBJ1-5 | TRBV7-9 | NA | TGTGCCAGCAGCTTAGGAGCGGCGGGATTTCAGCCCCAGCATTTT | CASSLGAAGFQPQHF
TRBD1 | TRBJ2-7 | TRBV11-2 | NA | TGTGCCACCTCGGCCGGGACAGGGAGCTCCTACGAGCAGTACTTC | CATSAGTGSSYEQYF
TRBD1 | TRBJ1-2 | TRBV2 | NA | TGTGCCAGCAGGGGAACAGGGGGCGGGCATGGCTACACCTTC | CASRGTGGGHGYTF
TRBD2 | TRBJ2-1 | TRBV11-2 | NA | TGTGCCAGCAGCGGGAGGGTCGACAATGAGCAGTTCTTC | CASSGRVDNEQFF
TRBD1 | TRBJ2-7 | TRBV5-6 | NA | TGTGCCAGCAGCTTGGGGACAGGGGGGATTTCCTACGAGCAGTACTTC | CASSLGTGGISYEQYF
TRBD1 | TRBJ2-7 | TRBV11-3 | NA | TGTGCCAGCAGCTCGTGGACAGGGGTCGCCTACGAGCAGTACTTC | CASSSWTGVAYEQYF
TRBD2 | TRBJ2-3 | TRBV6-1 | NA | TGTGCCAGCAGTGAGGCGGTGGCGGGGGTACGGACAGATACGCAGTATTTT | CASSEAVAGVRTDTQYF
NA | TRBJ1-6 | TRBV18 | NA | TGTGCCAGCTCACCAAGTTACGGTAGTAATTCACCCCTCCACTTT | CASSPSYGSNSPLHF
TRBD1 | TRBJ2-5 | TRBV28 | NA | TGTGCCAGCAGTCAGGACAGGGGGCGCGTGGAGACCCAGTACTTC | CASSQDRGRVETQYF
TRBD2 | TRBJ2-7 | TRBV27 | NA | TGTGCCAGCAGTCTAGCGGGCGTTACCTACGAGCAGTACTTC | CASSLAGVTYEQYF
NA | TRBJ2-3 | TRBV15 | NA | TGTGCCACCAGCTCGGCAGGGGCTAGCACAGATACGCAGTATTTT | CATSSAGASTDTQYF
NA | TRBJ1-5 | TRBV7-9 | NA | TGTGCCAGCAGCTTTTGGGGGGAGCCCCAGCATTTT | CASSFWGEPQHF
NA | TRBJ1-5 | TRBV19 | NA | TGTGCCAGTAGTATAGAATTAGGGAGGAAGGGCAATCAGCCCCAGCATTTT | CASSIELGRKGNQPQHF
TRBD1 | TRBJ2-5 | TRBV5-4 | NA | TGTGCCAGCAGCCCGGACAGGGGGTCCGAAGCTAAAGAGACCCAGTACTTC | CASSPDRGSEAKETQYF
TRBD1 | TRBJ2-7 | TRBV2 | NA | TGTGCCACCACGCCCGGGACAGGAACTTTCTACGAGCAGTACTTC | CATTPGTGTFYEQYF